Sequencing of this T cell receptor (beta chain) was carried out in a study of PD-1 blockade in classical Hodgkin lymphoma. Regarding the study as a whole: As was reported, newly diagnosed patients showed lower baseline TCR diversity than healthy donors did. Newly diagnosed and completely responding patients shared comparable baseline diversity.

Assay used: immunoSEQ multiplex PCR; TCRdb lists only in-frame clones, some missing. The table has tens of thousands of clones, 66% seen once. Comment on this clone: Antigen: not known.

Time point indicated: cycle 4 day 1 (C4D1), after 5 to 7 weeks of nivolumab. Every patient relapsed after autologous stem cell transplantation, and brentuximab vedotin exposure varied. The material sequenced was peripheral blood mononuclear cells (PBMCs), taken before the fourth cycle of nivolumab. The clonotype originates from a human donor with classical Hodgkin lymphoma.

The CDR3 DNA is TGTGCCAGCAGCCTCGAAAGTGCTTTTAATCAGCCCCAGCATTTT. This gives the protein CASSLESAFNQPQHF. The genes are TRBV7-9 and TRBJ1-5, with D unclear. The CDR3 loop spans 15 amino acids. Germline values: CDR1 SEHNR, CDR2 FQNEAQ (reference sequence). Trimming cost V 5 bases and J 4 bases, with 15 bases left between them.